These 19 T cell receptor beta chains came from one sample sequenced in a study of T cells in Graves' hyperthyroidism and ophthalmopathy. From RNA transcripts, TCR beta CDR3 regions were amplified. When the TCR CDR3 underwent first-round RT-PCR, the HTBI primer set was used. MiXCR was run by TCRdb on the multiplex PCR reads, yielding one entry per CDR3 protein. The sample has more than 350,000 distinct CDR3 sequences, roughly 15% seen once; the top ten hold around 20%. Sequenced sample: blood. The receptors stem from a woman in her fifties or sixties with Graves' ophthalmopathy.

The gene calls are TRBV9 and TRBJ2-4, with 11 bases identical to TRBD1. This CDR3 is built from 14 residues. Germline V gene sequence: CDR1 SGDLS, CDR2 YYNGEE. Losses at the gene ends were 4 bases for V and 9 bases for J; bases not matched to a gene: 6. The CDR3 DNA is TGTGCCAGCAGCACCACGGGACAGGGGGTCATTCAGTACTTC. Its translation is CASSTTGQGVIQYF.

This clonotype was seen at least ten times. The chain couples TRBV5-1 to TRBJ2-5, with TRBD1 matching 8 bases. From germline, CDR1 is SGHRS and CDR2 YFSETQ. This CDR3 is 15 amino acids long. V shed 0 bases and J 6 bases; nucleotides not matched to a gene: 7. The chain's CDR3 is CASSLAGDRMKTQYF. DNA of the CDR3: TGCGCCAGCAGCTTGGCCGGGGACAGGATGAAGACCCAGTACTTC.

This clonotype appeared many times. The J gene is TRBJ1-5, the V gene TRBV6-1; 10 nucleotides align to TRBD1. Losses at the gene ends were 8 bases for V and 4 bases for J; bases not matched to a gene: 8. Germline CDR1 and CDR2: MNHNS and SASEGT. The CDR3 totals 15 residues. The CDR3 sequence is CASRDRGNLNQPQHF. CDR3 coding DNA: TGTGCCAGCCGGGACAGGGGTAATTTGAATCAGCCCCAGCATTTT.

This clonotype was counted many times. The J gene is TRBJ1-1, the V gene TRBV3-1; D ambiguous. Germline V gives CDR1 LGHDT, CDR2 YNNKEL (reference sequence). The CDR3 extends over 12 amino acids. This CDR3 is CAVRRGNTEAFF. CDR3 sequence (DNA): TGTGCGGTTAGACGGGGGAACACTGAAGCTTTCTTT.

This clonotype was seen a few times. The chain employs TRBV3-1 and TRBJ2-7; D is undetermined. The CDR3 spans 15 residues. V was pared by 4 bases and J by 0 bases, with 13 bases between. Looked up from germline, CDR1 is LGHDT and CDR2 is YNNKEL (reference sequence). The CDR3, as DNA: TGTGCCAGCAGCCCCGACGGCCTGAGCTCCTACGAGCAGTACTTC. Amino acid sequence: CASSPDGLSSYEQYF.

At least ten counts were recorded for this clonotype. The chain employs TRBV7-3 and TRBJ2-1, with D possibly matching TRBD2 (7 bases). V dropped 3 bases and J dropped 0 bases, with 18 bases sitting between them. The CDR3 extends over 18 amino acids. Per the germline V gene, CDR1 is SGHTA and CDR2 is FQGTGA. The CDR3: CASSLVVAGASSYNEQFF. The CDR3 DNA reads TGTGCCAGCAGCTTGGTTGTGGCGGGGGCGAGCTCCTACAATGAGCAGTTCTTC.

This clonotype has at least ten counts. This chain links TRBV3-1 with TRBJ2-1; D is unresolved. This CDR3 region has 14 residues. Trimming removed 5 bases from V and 2 bases from J, with 10 bases in between. The V gene's germline CDR1 is LGHDT and CDR2 YNNKEL (reference sequence). The CDR3 DNA reads TGTGCCAGCAGCTTACCCGGACCCTACAATGAGCAGTTCTTC. This codes for CASSLPGPYNEQFF.

V and J are TRBV7-9 and TRBJ2-1; D call uncertain. There are 13 residues in the CDR3. V dropped 4 bases and J dropped 3 bases, with 7 bases sitting between them. Germline loops: CDR1 SEHNR, CDR2 FQNEAQ (reference sequence). This chain's CDR3 is CASSSLVYNEQFF. As DNA, the CDR3 is TGTGCCAGCAGCTCGCTGGTCTACAATGAGCAGTTCTTC.

This chain joins TRBV19 and TRBJ2-4, with 8 bases that match TRBD2. The CDR3 runs 15 residues. CDR1 is LNHDA, CDR2 SQIVND, per germline (reference sequence). With V trimmed by 7 bases and J by 6 bases, 11 bases remained unmatched. The CDR3, as DNA: TGTGCCAGTACCACCCAGGGACTAGAGGCAAACATTCAGTACTTC. Translating it yields CASTTQGLEANIQYF.

This clonotype has ten or more counts. V is TRBV11-3 and J is TRBJ2-1, with 15 bases matching TRBD2. The CDR3 extends over 17 amino acids. Germline V gives CDR1 SGHNT, CDR2 YENEEA. V was clipped by 4 bases and J by 7 bases; unmatched bases: 8. The CDR3 protein is CASSSGLAGGPGNEQFF. CDR3 in DNA: TGTGCCAGCAGCTCCGGACTAGCGGGAGGGCCTGGGAATGAGCAGTTCTTC. The variable domain in full, completed from reference TRBV11-3 and TRBJ2-1, reads EAGVVQSPRYKIIEKKQPVAFWCNPISGHNTLYWYLQNLGQGPELLIRYENEEAVDDSQLPKDRFSAERLKGVDSTLKIQPAELGDSAVYLCASSSGLAGGPGNEQFFGPGTRLTVL.

The rearrangement joins TRBV12-3 or TRBV12-4 to TRBJ2-1; TRBD2 might be the D (7 bases). Trimming shortened V by 2 bases and J by 5 bases, and 16 bases separated the two germline ends. The CDR3 has 16 residues. The CDR3 DNA reads as TGTGCCAGCAGTTTAAGCCGGAGGGGGAGGGACAATGAGCAGTTCTTC. It is translated as CASSLSRRGRDNEQFF.

The chain combines TRBV25-1 with TRBJ1-2; 9 nucleotides match TRBD1. This CDR3 is built from 12 residues. V was pared by 4 bases and J by 7 bases, with 1 base of the junction left unmatched. From germline, CDR1 is MGHDK and CDR2 SYGVNS. CDR3 bases: TGTGCCAGCAGTGGGGACAGGGCTGGCTACACCTTC. This sequence encodes CASSGDRAGYTF.

This clonotype was seen ten or more times. This chain uses TRBV28 with TRBJ2-7; a weak D match, TRBD1 (6 bases). The V gene lost 0 bases and the J gene lost 3 bases, with 12 bases spanning the gap. The germline gives CDR1 MDHEN, CDR2 SYDVKM. The CDR3 has 15 residues. CDR3 coding DNA: TGTGCCAGCAGTTTATGGGGAGACAGGAGCTACGAGCAGTACTTC. It yields the protein CASSLWGDRSYEQYF. Complete variable domain (other parts from reference TRBV28 and TRBJ2-7): DVKVTQSSRYLVKRTGEKVFLECVQDMDHENMFWYRQDPGLGLRLIYFSYDVKMKEKGDIPEGYSVSREKKERFSLILESASTNQTSMYLCASSLWGDRSYEQYFGPGTRLTVT.

The chain joins TRBV5-1 to TRBJ2-7, with 7 bases identical to TRBD2. CDR1 is SGHRS, CDR2 YFSETQ, per germline. Trimming removed 4 bases from V and 2 bases from J; junction bases left unmatched: 9. The CDR3 loop spans 15 amino acids. For the CDR3, the DNA is TGCGCCAGCAGCGCCGGGGAGGGCATGCCCTACGAGCAGTACTTC. Translated, it gives CASSAGEGMPYEQYF.

This clonotype was seen a handful of times. The gene calls are TRBV4-1 and TRBJ2-7; D may be TRBD2 (5 bases). V was trimmed by 3 bases and J by 0 bases, leaving 18 bases between them. The germline V gene has CDR1 MGHRA and CDR2 YSYEKL. The CDR3 has 17 residues. The CDR3 protein is CASSQFARAGSSYEQYF. The CDR3 DNA reads as TGCGCCAGCAGCCAGTTCGCTCGTGCGGGTAGCTCCTACGAGCAGTACTTC.

This clonotype has ten or more counts. V and J are TRBV20-1 and TRBJ2-7; TRBD2 might be the D (5 bases). This CDR3 has 12 residues. Looked up from germline, CDR1 is DFQATT and CDR2 is SNEGSKA (reference sequence). V was pared by 6 bases and J by 1 base, with 10 bases between. CDR3 sequence: CSAGRDSYEQYF. The CDR3 nucleotides are TGCAGTGCCGGCCGGGATTCCTACGAGCAGTACTTC.

This clonotype appeared many times. The rearrangement joins TRBV20-1 to TRBJ2-4; 7 bases fit TRBD1. The V segment lost 2 bases and the J segment 0 bases; nucleotides outside the gene matches: 13. Germline-derived CDR1 and CDR2 are DFQATT and SNEGSKA (reference sequence). The CDR3 sequence is 18 residues long. CDR3 residues: CSARPLRQGELAKNIQYF. DNA for the CDR3: TGCAGTGCTAGACCCCTTAGACAGGGCGAACTAGCCAAAAACATTCAGTACTTC.

Ten or more counts support this clonotype. The chain uses TRBV27 and TRBJ2-1; D ambiguous. This CDR3 spans 16 amino acids. V was clipped by 3 bases and J by 0 bases, with 12 bases between them. The germline CDR1 and CDR2 sequences are MNHEY and SMNVEV (reference sequence). The chain's CDR3 is CASSFGHPNSYNEQFF. The CDR3 nucleotides read TGTGCCAGCAGTTTCGGGCACCCGAACTCCTACAATGAGCAGTTCTTC.

On this clonotype: This could be a read error, since a much larger clone is one nucleotide away. The V call is TRBV30, the J call TRBJ1-2, with TRBD1 identical over 7 bases. Germline lookup yields CDR1 GTSNPN and CDR2 SVGIG (reference sequence). This CDR3 has 14 residues. V dropped 5 bases and J dropped 6; count of bases not matched to a gene: 12. The chain's CDR3 is CAWGPGQNIHGYTF. In DNA, the CDR3 is TGTGCCTGGGGTCCGGGACAGAATATTCATGGCTACACCTTC. Variable domain in full (rest from reference TRBV30 and TRBJ1-2): SQTIHQWPATLVQPVGSPLSLECTVEGTSNPNLYWYRQAAGRGLQLLFYSVGIGQISSEVPQNLSASRPQDRQFILSSKKLLLSDSGFYLCAWGPGQNIHGYTFGSGTRLTVV.